The rows below give T cell receptor beta chains drawn from one sample of a study of a mutant IDH1 vaccine in newly diagnosed glioma. Their recognized antigens are unknown. Method: immunoSEQ multiplex PCR; TCRdb's copy keeps in-frame clones and lacks some. The sample records 25,000 to 30,000 clones, about four fifths being singletons. The material sequenced was PBMCs, taken from a glioma patient whose treatment included an IDH1 peptide vaccine. These TCRs come from a woman aged 25 to 45 with glioma. CDR3s include the opening cysteine and the closing phenylalanine or tryptophan. A D gene is named only where the DNA matches it firmly. The listing skips clone size in some rows; elsewhere it reads once, few, many or a size class.

TRBJ2-3 | TRBD2 | . | TRBV5-4 | CASSLSSGTSADTQYF | TGTGCCAGCAGCTTGAGTTCCGGGACTAGCGCAGATACGCAGTATTTT
TRBJ2-1 | . | . | TRBV6-1 | CASTQGSIGYNEQFF | TGTGCCAGCACCCAGGGTAGTATCGGCTACAATGAGCAGTTCTTC
TRBJ2-1 | . | . | TRBV6-5 | CASSYTSRIGYNEQFF | TGTGCCAGCAGTTACACCTCTAGGATTGGCTACAATGAGCAGTTCTTC
TRBJ1-1 | . | . | TRBV5-5 | CASSLRTEAFF | TGTGCCAGCAGCTTGAGAACTGAAGCTTTCTTT
TRBJ1-1 | . | . | TRBV19 | CASSILTTGYTEAFF | TGTGCCAGTAGTATCCTCACCACAGGGTACACTGAAGCTTTCTTT
TRBJ1-2 | . | once | TRBV20-1 | CSASTGYTF | TGCAGTGCCTCAACCGGCTACACCTTC
TRBJ2-5 | TRBD1 | . | TRBV2 | CASRPGQGYQETQYF | TGTGCCAGCAGGCCGGGACAGGGCTACCAAGAGACCCAGTACTTC
TRBJ1-2 | . | few | TRBV6-1 | CASRQGWRYGYTF | TGTGCCAGCAGGCAGGGTTGGAGGTATGGCTACACCTTC
TRBJ2-2 | . | . | TRBV7-2 | CASSSYSTGELFF | TGTGCCAGCAGCTCATACTCCACCGGGGAGCTGTTTTTT
TRBJ1-1 | . | . | TRBV7-2 | CASSLQGKNTEAFF | TGTGCCAGCAGCTTACAAGGAAAAAACACTGAAGCTTTCTTT
TRBJ1-1 | . | . | TRBV7-2 | CASSLSGGNTEAFF | TGTGCCAGCAGCTTAAGCGGAGGGAACACTGAAGCTTTCTTT
TRBJ1-5 | . | . | TRBV5-1 | CASSLGDGSNQPQHF | TGCGCCAGCAGCTTGGGTGACGGTAGCAATCAGCCCCAGCATTTT
TRBJ1-6 | . | once | TRBV4-3 | CASSQDSGVSSPLHF | TGCGCCAGCAGCCAAGACTCAGGGGTTAGCTCACCCCTCCACTTT
TRBJ1-1 | . | . | TRBV6-5 | CASSPLWGTEAFF | TGTGCCAGCAGCCCTTTGTGGGGCACTGAAGCTTTCTTT
TRBJ2-7 | TRBD1 | few | TRBV5-1 | CASTKLGTGALGEQYF | TGCGCCAGCACCAAATTGGGGACAGGGGCTTTGGGGGAGCAGTACTTC
TRBJ1-5 | . | once | TRBV6-1 | CASSDGGRQPQHF | TGTGCCAGCAGTGATGGGGGCCGGCAGCCCCAGCATTTT
TRBJ2-2 | . | . | TRBV27 | CASSLRSGELFF | TGTGCCAGCAGTTTAAGGTCCGGGGAGCTGTTTTTT
TRBJ2-3 | . | . | TRBV7-2 | CASSLGRGNTQYF | TGTGCCAGCAGCTTAGGGCGAGGAAATACGCAGTATTTT
TRBJ2-3 | . | . | TRBV6-5 | CASRRLDRGDTQYF | TGTGCCAGCAGAAGACTGGATCGCGGAGATACGCAGTATTTT
TRBJ1-1 | . | . | TRBV5-4 | CASSLEGRQNTEAFF | TGTGCCAGCAGCTTGGAGGGGAGACAGAACACTGAAGCTTTCTTT
TRBJ1-2 | TRBD1 | . | TRBV11-1 | CASRGTGSGYTF | TGTGCCAGCAGGGGGACAGGGAGTGGCTACACCTTC
TRBJ1-4 | . | . | TRBV10-3 | CAIRGAGTWNEKLFF | TGTGCCATCAGGGGCGCCGGGACATGGAATGAAAAACTGTTTTTT
TRBJ1-2 | . | . | TRBV19 | CASRLGGRDGYTF | TGTGCCAGTCGCTTGGGGGGGCGGGATGGCTACACCTTC
TRBJ2-4 | TRBD1 | . | TRBV29-1 | CSAGTGNIQYF | TGCAGCGCCGGGACAGGGAACATTCAGTACTTC
TRBJ1-1 | . | . | TRBV5-1 | CASSLDGWENTEAFF | TGCGCCAGCAGCTTGGATGGTTGGGAGAACACTGAAGCTTTCTTT
TRBJ1-1 | . | few | TRBV6-4 | CASSDPLNTEAFF | TGTGCCAGCAGTGACCCCCTGAACACTGAAGCTTTCTTT